These T cell receptor beta chains were read from a single sample in a study of blood T cell repertoires in COVID-19. Produced via immunoSEQ multiplex PCR; TCRdb's table is partial and in-frame only. The repertoire consists of about 160,000 clones, with approximately 82% occurring once and the leading ten covering 18%. The sequencing sample was made of PBMCs or T cells enriched from blood (not recorded which). Source of these receptors: a man aged 60 to 69 who had recovered from COVID-19. Each CDR3 is given with its conserved first and last residue. Each record gives: D gene, V gene, clone size, J gene, CDR3 protein, CDR3 DNA. D genes are given only for firm matches. Clone size is not always given. Where it is, it says once, few, many or a class for expanded clones.

>NA|TRBV7-9|NA|TRBJ1-6
CASSLTGNLNSPLHF
TGTGCCAGCAGCTTAACCGGGAATCTTAATTCACCCCTCCACTTT
>TRBD2|TRBV11-2|NA|TRBJ2-5
CASSPGTSRRETQYF
TGTGCCAGCAGCCCCGGGACTAGCCGTCGGGAGACCCAGTACTTC
>NA|TRBV2|NA|TRBJ2-5
CASSEGNTKETQYF
TGTGCCAGCAGTGAAGGTAACACCAAAGAGACCCAGTACTTC
>TRBD2|TRBV18|few|TRBJ2-1
CASSPRTSGSYYEQFF
TGTGCCAGCTCACCGCGGACTAGCGGGAGTTACTATGAGCAGTTCTTC
>NA|TRBV6-1|NA|TRBJ2-2
CASSELYSGELFF
TGTGCCAGCAGTGAATTATATAGCGGGGAGCTGTTTTTT
>NA|TRBV6-2/TRBV6-3|NA|TRBJ2-1
CASSYSMGGVRNEQFF
TGTGCCAGCAGTTACTCGATGGGGGGAGTGAGAAATGAGCAGTTCTTC
>TRBD2|TRBV2|NA|TRBJ2-5
CASRRLAGGGETQYF
TGTGCCAGCAGACGACTAGCGGGGGGGGGAGAGACCCAGTACTTC
>NA|TRBV4-1|NA|TRBJ1-5
CASSQEEDSLNQPQHF
TGCGCCAGCAGCCAAGAGGAAGACAGCCTCAATCAGCCCCAGCATTTT
>NA|TRBV7-3|NA|TRBJ2-1
CASSLVAGDNEQFF
TGTGCCAGCAGCTTGGTCGCAGGGGACAATGAGCAGTTCTTC
>TRBD1|TRBV6-5|NA|TRBJ2-7
CASSRGQESYEQYF
TGTGCCAGCAGCCGGGGACAGGAGTCCTACGAGCAGTACTTC
>TRBD1|TRBV5-4|NA|TRBJ1-6
CASSLAQGDSPLHF
TGTGCCAGCAGCTTGGCACAGGGGGACTCACCCCTCCACTTT
>NA|TRBV7-7|NA|TRBJ2-5
CASSSRDFQETQYF
TGTGCTAGCAGCTCACGGGACTTCCAAGAGACCCAGTACTTC
>NA|TRBV6-5|NA|TRBJ2-3
CASRDTTDTQYF
TGTGCCAGCAGGGACACCACAGATACGCAGTATTTT
>TRBD1|TRBV5-1|NA|TRBJ1-1
CASSAHQGGGEAFF
TGCGCCAGCAGCGCGCATCAGGGGGGAGGCGAAGCTTTCTTT
>TRBD1|TRBV7-6|NA|TRBJ2-7
CASSAGQGRTYEQYF
TGTGCCAGCAGCGCCGGACAGGGGAGGACCTACGAGCAGTACTTC
>TRBD2|TRBV19|once|TRBJ2-2
CASSDGSGAIGELFF
TGTGCCAGTAGCGATGGTAGCGGGGCTATCGGGGAGCTGTTTTTT
>TRBD2|TRBV9|few|TRBJ2-3
CASSVGSSGGTDTQYF
TGTGCCAGCAGCGTAGGTAGTAGCGGGGGCACAGATACGCAGTATTTT
>NA|TRBV27|NA|TRBJ2-2
CASSLSYRRSTNTGELFF
TGTGCCAGCAGTTTATCTTACAGGCGGAGTACGAACACCGGGGAGCTGTTTTTT
>TRBD1|TRBV2|NA|TRBJ1-2
CASSEAPGTGAYYGYTF
TGTGCCAGCAGTGAAGCGCCAGGGACAGGGGCCTACTATGGCTACACCTTC
>NA|TRBV7-2|NA|TRBJ2-2
CASSLARGPNTGELFF
TGTGCCAGCAGCTTAGCCAGGGGCCCGAACACCGGGGAGCTGTTTTTT
>NA|TRBV7-3|NA|TRBJ2-5
CASSVTRAQETQYF
TGTGCCAGCAGCGTAACTAGAGCCCAAGAGACCCAGTACTTC
>NA|TRBV14|NA|TRBJ2-3
CASSQEDTSTDTQYF
TGTGCCAGCAGCCAAGAAGACACTAGCACAGATACGCAGTATTTT
>NA|TRBV24-1|NA|TRBJ2-7
CATSGSGPYEQYF
TGTGCCACCAGTGGTAGCGGACCCTACGAGCAGTACTTC
>NA|TRBV3-1/TRBV3-2|once|TRBJ2-7
CASSQGLSSYEQYF
TGTGCCAGCAGCCAAGGATTGAGCTCCTACGAGCAGTACTTC
>NA|TRBV27|NA|TRBJ1-2
CASSLGGYYGYTF
TGTGCCAGCAGTTTGGGGGGGTACTATGGCTACACCTTC
>TRBD1|TRBV10-1|NA|TRBJ1-1
CASSPGTGDNTEAFF
TGCGCCAGCAGTCCCGGGACAGGGGACAACACTGAAGCTTTCTTT
>NA|TRBV19|NA|TRBJ2-6
CASSSQSGANVLTF
TGTGCCAGTAGTAGTCAGTCTGGGGCCAACGTCCTGACTTTC
>TRBD1|TRBV2|once|TRBJ1-5
CASTSQGTPQHF
TGTGCCAGCACCTCACAGGGGACGCCCCAGCATTTT
>NA|TRBV5-5|NA|TRBJ2-5
CASSTLSSETQYF
TGTGCCAGCAGCACGTTGAGTTCGGAGACCCAGTACTTC
>NA|TRBV5-1|NA|TRBJ2-1
CASSQQDAGEQFF
TGCGCCAGCAGCCAACAGGACGCAGGTGAGCAGTTCTTC
>NA|TRBV9|NA|TRBJ1-3
CASSVSLDSQNTIYF
TGTGCCAGCAGCGTCTCCTTGGACAGCCAAAACACCATATATTTT